This section outlines one T cell receptor beta chain sequence together with its context. As yet, its antigen is unknown. Here immunoSEQ multiplex PCR was the method, and the copy in TCRdb shows in-frame clones only, minus some. Here the sample spans 89,000 or so clones, around 82% being singletons. This sample is part of a study of lymphopenia after photon versus proton radiotherapy. Overall study results and limits: After lymphocyte nadir, photon-treated repertoires showed oligoclonal expansion, especially CD8+ Temra. Relative stability marked proton patients; photon patients lost diversity and naive cells.

CDR1 is SGHAT, CDR2 FQDESV, per germline (reference sequence). The V and J ends lost 8 bases and 7 bases, in that order; junction bases with no gene match: 13. The CDR3 consists of 16 residues. This TCR was sampled from a man in his fifties or sixties with pancreatic cancer. The V and J genes are TRBV11-1 and TRBJ2-1; 11 bases agree with TRBD2. The sample in question was peripheral blood, obtained from a patient treated with proton-based radiotherapy. CDR3 DNA: TGTGCCAGCCGCCTAGCGGGAGGAGCCCTCTTGAATGAGCAGTTCTTC. This gives the protein CASRLAGGALLNEQFF.